Shown below are 22 T cell receptor beta chains from a single sample sequenced in a study of T cells expressing NK-cell markers. TCRdb reworked the 5' RACE reads into one entry per CDR3 protein, no DNA. Its listing shows about 550,000 distinct CDR3 sequences. Sequenced sample: blood T cells: a sorted CD56 or NKG2C T cell subset, CD4+ or CD8+ T cells, or bulk PBMC T cells (not recorded which). Source of these receptors: a man between 18 and 29 years old in good health.

The rearrangement joins TRBV7-9 to TRBJ2-1; as DNA is missing, the TRBD2 call by TCRdb cannot be tested. Germline V gives CDR1 SEHNR, CDR2 FQNEAQ (reference sequence). The CDR3 is made up of 14 amino acids. The CDR3: CASRNSGRHNEQFF.

This chain connects TRBV10-2 to TRBJ2-1. The CDR3 contains 12 residues. The V gene's germline CDR1 is WSHSY and CDR2 SAAADI. This CDR3 reads CASSEGVHEQFF.

This sequence joins TRBV6-5 and TRBJ2-2; TCRdb picks TRBD2, but there is no DNA to check that call. Germline CDR1 MNHEY, CDR2 SVGAGI. The CDR3 runs to 18 residues. CDR3 amino acids: CASSYPLRGGPDTGELFF.

This chain uses TRBV12-3 or TRBV12-4 with TRBJ2-3. The CDR3 length is 12 residues. CDR3 amino acids: CASSPSVDTQYF.

The V call is TRBV9, the J call TRBJ2-1; TCRdb picks TRBD1, but there is no DNA to check that call. The CDR3 totals 16 residues. Per the germline V gene, CDR1 is SGDLS and CDR2 is YYNGEE. The CDR3 region is CASSSRGTGVTNEQFF.

The gene calls are TRBV18 and TRBJ2-3. The CDR3 runs to 15 residues. CDR1 and CDR2 (germline): KGHSH, LQKENI. This CDR3 reads CASSPRHTLTDTQYF. The entire variable domain, with the rest obtained from reference TRBV18 and TRBJ2-3, is as follows: NAGVMQNPRHLVRRRGQEARLRCSPMKGHSHVYWYRQLPEEGLKFMVYLQKENIIDESGMPKERFSAEFPKEGPSILRIQQVVRGDSAAYFCASSPRHTLTDTQYFGPGTRLTVL.

This chain uses TRBV12-3 or TRBV12-4 with TRBJ2-5; TCRdb selects TRBD1, and the lack of DNA leaves this call unchecked. CDR3 size: 15 residues. The CDR3: CASALTEDHQETQYF.

The CDR3 loop reads CASSFRQGSYEQYF. V gene TRBV7-9 combines with J gene TRBJ2-7. The CDR3 is made up of 14 amino acids. Germline CDR1 reads SEHNR; CDR2 reads FQNEAQ (reference sequence).

The CDR3 loop is CSASPEISATTDTQYF. V is TRBV20-1 and J is TRBJ2-3; TCRdb proposes TRBD2, but this gene call is untestable without DNA. Germline V lookup: CDR1 DFQATT, CDR2 SNEGSKA (reference sequence). The CDR3 totals 16 residues.

The rearrangement joins TRBV7-9 to TRBJ2-1. In germline, CDR1 is SEHNR, CDR2 FQNEAQ (reference sequence). The CDR3 is 15 residues long. The CDR3 here is CASSLLLASYNEQFF.

CDR3 loop: CASSLARTARLAGSTDTQYF. The chain uses TRBV7-8 and TRBJ2-3; TCRdb lists TRBD2, though no DNA is available to test this call. CDR1 SGHVS and CDR2 FQNEAQ come from the germline V gene. The CDR3 has 20 amino acids. The variable domain in full, completed from reference TRBV7-8 and TRBJ2-3, reads GAGVSQSPRYKVAKRGQDVALRCDPISGHVSLFWYQQALGQGPEFLTYFQNEAQLDKSGLPSDRFFAERPEGSVSTLKIQRTQQEDSAVYLCASSLARTARLAGSTDTQYFGPGTRLTVL.

This rearrangement joins TRBV29-1 to TRBJ2-2. CDR3 length: 13 residues. Germline CDR1 SQVTM, CDR2 ANQGSEA. The chain's CDR3 is CSVGKSNTGELFF.

The rearrangement uses TRBV12-3 or TRBV12-4 and TRBJ2-3; TCRdb outputs TRBD2, but without DNA this stays unchecked. This CDR3 spans 15 amino acids. CDR3 protein: CASSSTSGSADTQYF.

The chain recombines TRBV28 with TRBJ2-1; TCRdb names TRBD1, which stays unverified in the absence of DNA. The CDR3 consists of 15 residues. CDR1 MDHEN and CDR2 SYDVKM come from the germline V gene. CDR3 loop: CASSLRRQRDNEQFF.

The rearrangement uses TRBV5-1 and TRBJ2-3. The CDR3 loop spans 15 amino acids. Germline CDR1 and CDR2: SGHRS and YFSETQ. Here the CDR3 reads CASSLDLGSTDTQYF.

The rearrangement links TRBV9 to TRBJ2-5; absent DNA, TCRdb's TRBD1 call cannot be checked. The CDR3 runs to 14 residues. Germline V gene data show CDR1 as SGDLS and CDR2 as YYNGEE. Here the CDR3 reads CASSVGTTQETQYF.

This sequence joins TRBV20-1 and TRBJ2-1; the TCRdb D gene call, TRBD1, has no DNA to confirm it. The CDR3 has 20 residues. The germline V gene encodes CDR1 DFQATT and CDR2 SNEGSKA (reference sequence). This CDR3 is CSARGGDADRLGSSYNEQFF.

The V call is TRBV27, the J call TRBJ1-4; TCRdb calls TRBD1, which cannot be checked without DNA. The CDR3 runs 14 residues. From germline, CDR1 is MNHEY and CDR2 SMNVEV (reference sequence). CDR3 region: CASSSRGRNEKLFF.

The rearrangement links TRBV28 to TRBJ1-3; TCRdb indicates TRBD1, and absent DNA this call remains unverified. Germline loops: CDR1 MDHEN, CDR2 SYDVKM. This CDR3 is built from 15 residues. CDR3 loop: CASSAPGRFGNTIYF.

The chain couples TRBV7-2 to TRBJ1-1; TCRdb designates TRBD1, a call that cannot be tested without DNA. Germline V gene data show CDR1 as SGHTA and CDR2 as FQGNSA. CDR3 length: 15 residues. The CDR3 reads CASSYRQGQVNKAFF.

The chain employs TRBV6-5 and TRBJ1-5. The CDR3 length is 14 residues. Per the germline V gene, CDR1 is MNHEY and CDR2 is SVGAGI. The CDR3 here is CASSSVGFNQPQHF.

J is TRBJ2-7 and V is TRBV5-1; as DNA is missing, the TRBD1 call by TCRdb cannot be tested. Germline V CDR1 and CDR2: SGHRS, YFSETQ. CDR3 length: 13 amino acids. This CDR3 reads CASSWTVSSEQYF. The whole variable domain, remainder taken from reference TRBV5-1 and TRBJ2-7, is KAGVTQTPRYLIKTRGQQVTLSCSPISGHRSVSWYQQTPGQGLQFLFEYFSETQRNKGNFPGRFSGRQFSNSRSEMNVSTLELGDSALYLCASSWTVSSEQYFGPGTRLTVT.